The 18 T cell receptor beta chains below come from one sample, sequenced in a study of molecular identifiers for immune sequencing clone quantification. TCRdb ran MiXCR on the PCR reads and lists one entry per CDR3 protein. Found here are around 100,000 distinct CDR3 sequences, 30% to 35% of them singletons; the top ten hold about 9.1%. The sequencing input was naive CD8+ T cells from blood, with Jurkat cell RNA spiked in. Subset denoted: FACS-sorted CD8+CD4-CCR7+CD45RA+ naive T cells. The receptors stem from a human donor in good health. Some libraries in this study had Jurkat cell RNA spiked in.

With regard to this clonotype: This may be a read error, as it is one base from a much larger clone. A read error is likely, as this CDR3 ends without the conserved phenylalanine or tryptophan. CDR3 sequence (DNA): TGCAGCGTCCCTGGGGGAGGGAATCAGCAGTACTCC. Encoded protein: CSVPGGGNQQYS. The genes are TRBV29-1 and TRBJ2-7; 7 bases fit TRBD2. The CDR3 contains 12 residues. From germline, CDR1 is SQVTM and CDR2 ANQGSEA. V was pared by 6 bases and J by 8 bases, with 10 bases of the junction left unmatched.

This clonotype showed up just once. The rearrangement uses TRBV28 and TRBJ1-2; 9 bases match TRBD1. The CDR3 is 15 amino acids. The junction had 7 bases not matched to a gene; V was cut back by 2 bases and J by 6 bases. Germline lookup yields CDR1 MDHEN and CDR2 SYDVKM. CDR3 nucleotides: TGTGCCAGCAGTTTAAGTGTAGGGGACAGGGATGGCTACACCTTC. It is translated as CASSLSVGDRDGYTF.

This clonotype was observed a handful of times. In nucleotides, the CDR3 is TGCGCCAGCAGCCAAGATCTAGCCGGGGAGCTGTTTTTT. Its translation is CASSQDLAGELFF. This chain connects TRBV4-3 to TRBJ2-2; D is undetermined. The germline V gene has CDR1 LGHNA and CDR2 YSLEER. V dropped 0 bases and J dropped 6 bases, with 5 bases sitting between them. The CDR3 runs 13 residues.

This clonotype was observed a few times. V is TRBV24-1 and J is TRBJ2-3; 13 positions agree with TRBD2. V trimming: 4 bases; J trimming: 5 bases; junction bases outside the gene matches: 8. Germline loops: CDR1 KGHDR, CDR2 SFDVKD. This CDR3 has 17 residues. The chain's CDR3 is CATSDTTSGRAIDTQYF. The CDR3 bases are TGTGCCACCAGTGACACCACTAGCGGGAGGGCCATAGATACGCAGTATTTT.

The table lists this clonotype with many counts. This CDR3 is CASSLLSYTDTQYF. CDR3 DNA sequence: TGTGCCAGCAGTTTATTGTCCTACACAGATACGCAGTATTTT. The J gene is TRBJ2-3, the V gene TRBV28; no clear D. V shed 1 base and J shed 2 bases, with 7 bases lying between them. In germline, CDR1 is MDHEN, CDR2 SYDVKM. CDR3 length: 14 amino acids.

Note on this clonotype: One junction end does not reproduce the germline sequence, and a read error may be involved. J is TRBJ1-6 and V is TRBV19; D gene uncertain. Per the germline V gene, CDR1 is LNHDA and CDR2 is SQIVND (reference sequence). This CDR3 spans 16 amino acids. The CDR3 coding sequence is TGTGCCAGTAGACTTCGACAAGGGAAGGATAATTCACCCCTCCTCTTT. It codes for CASRLRQGKDNSPLLF.

The chain carries TRBV2 and TRBJ2-1; 7 bases are a match to TRBD2. The CDR3 runs to 15 residues. Germline V gene sequence: CDR1 SNHLY, CDR2 FYNNEI. The trim removed 8 bases at V and 3 bases at J, leaving 10 bases unmatched. CDR3 protein: CASPKPAGNYNEQFF. The CDR3 DNA is TGTGCCAGCCCTAAGCCAGCGGGGAACTACAATGAGCAGTTCTTC.

This clonotype was counted many times. The chain combines TRBV28 with TRBJ2-5; D is undetermined. This CDR3 comprises 13 residues. V dropped 8 bases and J dropped 1 base, with 11 bases sitting between them. Germline loops: CDR1 MDHEN, CDR2 SYDVKM. The CDR3 nucleotides read TGTGCCAGCTCTGCGACGAGCCAAGAGACCCAGTACTTC. Translated: CASSATSQETQYF.

V gene TRBV7-8 combines with J gene TRBJ1-1; D gene ambiguous. Germline loops: CDR1 SGHVS, CDR2 FQNEAQ. The V end was cut by 0 bases, the J end by 1 base, with 3 bases between. The CDR3 is made up of 13 amino acids. The CDR3 nucleotides are TGTGCCAGCAGCTTAGCTGGGAACACTGAAGCTTTCTTT. It specifies CASSLAGNTEAFF.

This clonotype showed up many times. This chain links TRBV28 with TRBJ2-3; maybe TRBD2 (5 bases). Germline assignment: CDR1 MDHEN and CDR2 SYDVKM. Between the trimmed V and J ends, which lost 4 bases and 0 bases, there was a span of 8 bases. The CDR3 is made up of 14 amino acids. The CDR3 spells CASSSAESTDTQYF. The CDR3 DNA follows: TGTGCCAGCAGTTCAGCGGAGAGCACAGATACGCAGTATTTT.

The V and J genes are TRBV28 and TRBJ2-5; D might be TRBD2 (6 bases). Germline CDR1 reads MDHEN; CDR2 reads SYDVKM. V was clipped by 2 bases and J by 4 bases, with 11 bases between them. The CDR3 covers 14 residues. The CDR3 DNA sequence: TGTGCCAGCAGTTTACCCGGGAGAGGAGAGACCCAGTACTTC. This translates into CASSLPGRGETQYF. Looking up the rest from reference TRBV28 and TRBJ2-5 gives the full variable domain: DVKVTQSSRYLVKRTGEKVFLECVQDMDHENMFWYRQDPGLGLRLIYFSYDVKMKEKGDIPEGYSVSREKKERFSLILESASTNQTSMYLCASSLPGRGETQYFGPGTRLLVL.

As regards this clonotype: A much bigger clone sits one base away, suggesting this may be a read error. The chain combines TRBV5-1 with TRBJ2-5; a possible D gene is TRBD1 (5 bases). The germline CDR1 and CDR2 sequences are SGHRS and YFSETQ. This CDR3 comprises 14 residues. The CDR3 DNA is TGCGCCAGCAGCTTGGAGACAGCCCAAGAGTCCCAGTACTTC. Amino acids: CASSLETAQESQYF.

The chain recombines TRBV4-3 with TRBJ2-3; 12 positions agree with TRBD2. CDR3 length: 18 residues. The V gene end was trimmed by 1 base and the J gene end by 2 bases; junction bases not matched to a gene: 7. Germline V CDR1 and CDR2: LGHNA, YSLEER. The CDR3 coding sequence is TGCGCCAGCAGCCAAGGGGCCCTAGCGGGAGGGCCCACAGATACGCAGTATTTT. Translation: CASSQGALAGGPTDTQYF.

As for this clonotype: Since a much larger clone is just one base distant, this may be a read error. The rearrangement links TRBV7-6 to TRBJ1-6, with 11 nucleotides matching TRBD1. Germline-derived CDR1 and CDR2 are SGHVS and FNYEAQ. Trimming removed 8 bases from V and 10 bases from J; junction bases left unmatched: 4. The CDR3 has 13 residues. The CDR3 nucleotides read TGTGCCAGCGGCCGGACAGGGGGCTCACCCCTCCACTTT. Encoded protein: CASGRTGGSPLHF. Looking up the rest from reference TRBV7-6 and TRBJ1-6 gives the full variable domain: GAGVSQSPRYKVTKRGQDVALRCDPISGHVSLYWYRQALGQGPEFLTYFNYEAQQDKSGLPNDRFSAERPEGSISTLTIQRTEQRDSAMYRCASGRTGGSPLHFGNGTRLTVT.

This clonotype has a handful of counts. V usage is TRBV5-4 and J usage is TRBJ2-5; D may be TRBD2 (7 bases). Trimming removed 4 bases from V and 1 base from J, with 11 bases in between. CDR1 SGHNT and CDR2 YYREEE come from the germline V gene (reference sequence). The CDR3 spans 14 residues. The CDR3 region is CASSQGGGQETQYF. The CDR3 bases are TGTGCCAGCAGCCAAGGGGGGGGCCAAGAGACCCAGTACTTC.

Note on this clonotype: A much larger clonotype is one base distant, so this may be a read error. The V gene is TRBV4-2, the J gene TRBJ2-2; 12 bases map to TRBD2. CDR3 length equals 16 residues. Germline V CDR1 and CDR2: LGHNA, YNFKEQ. This chain's CDR3 is CASSQEGTSGFGGLFF. The DNA of the CDR3 is TGTGCCAGCAGCCAAGAGGGGACTAGCGGGTTTGGGGGGCTGTTTTTT.

This sequence joins TRBV9 and TRBJ2-5; 7 nucleotides agree with TRBD1. Losses at the gene ends were 7 bases for V and 4 bases for J; bases not matched to a gene: 10. Looked up from germline, CDR1 is SGDLS and CDR2 is YYNGEE. The CDR3 totals 14 residues. The CDR3 reads CASGTTGERETQYF. Written as DNA, the CDR3 is TGTGCCAGCGGCACAACAGGGGAACGAGAGACCCAGTACTTC.

This clonotype occurred many times. The chain uses TRBV11-2 and TRBJ2-1; D not certain. Germline values: CDR1 SGHAT, CDR2 FQNNGV. V lost 2 bases, J lost 7 bases, and 6 bases lay in between. The CDR3 extends over 12 amino acids. CDR3 sequence reads: CASSLLSNEQFF. DNA of the CDR3: TGTGCCAGCAGCTTATTGTCGAATGAGCAGTTCTTC. The variable domain in full, completed from reference TRBV11-2 and TRBJ2-1, reads EAGVAQSPRYKIIEKRQSVAFWCNPISGHATLYWYQQILGQGPKLLIQFQNNGVVDDSQLPKDRFSAERLKGVDSTLKIQPAKLEDSAVYLCASSLLSNEQFFGPGTRLTVL.